This is a list of T cell receptor beta chains from one sample in a study of OX40 agonist ivuxolimab in advanced cancers. TCRdb keeps only in-frame clones here, not all; method: immunoSEQ multiplex PCR. Here the sample spans roughly 46,000 clones, about 91% being singletons. The starting material was CD4+ or CD8+ T cells sorted from blood, obtained in a trial of the OX40 agonist ivuxolimab. The source of these receptors is an adult with an advanced solid tumor such as melanoma, head and neck, liver or kidney cancer. Each CDR3 is given with its conserved first and last residue. The order of the fields is V gene, J gene, CDR3 length, CDR3 protein.

TRBV7-9	TRBJ2-1	16	CASSLYLGGPDNEQFF
TRBV27	TRBJ2-2	14	CASSWQSRAVQLFF
TRBV28	TRBJ2-5	15	CASRQIRDVQETQYF
TRBV27	TRBJ1-1	12	CASSLRTGEAFF
TRBV4-1	TRBJ1-2	16	CASSQGTGGWSYGYTF
TRBV4-1	TRBJ2-7	16	CASSQSSTGRSYEQYF
TRBV6-5	TRBJ1-1	12	CASGSLNTEAFF
TRBV13	TRBJ2-7	13	CASNKRGSYEQYF
TRBV4-3	TRBJ2-2	15	CASSQEEKGVGELFF
TRBV6-1	TRBJ1-5	15	CASSEFSISNQPQHF
TRBV7-2	TRBJ2-7	14	CASSFGLAGDEQYF
TRBV10-1	TRBJ1-1	15	CASSDYRGLNTEAFF
TRBV29-1	TRBJ2-1	11	CSVELYNEQFF
TRBV28	TRBJ1-4	23	CASSLSPRYVGQGFASTNEKLFF
TRBV7-3	TRBJ1-1	14	CASSLGDRNTEAFF
TRBV7-3	TRBJ2-3	13	CASSRDGPDTQYF
TRBV19	TRBJ1-3	15	CASSSRTFSGNTIYF
TRBV28	TRBJ1-3	17	CASSSSFLTDLGNTIYF
TRBV15	TRBJ2-2	14	CATSPRTSSGELFF
TRBV27	TRBJ1-5	15	CASSLITGSNQPQHF
TRBV28	TRBJ1-1	13	CASSRGGNTEAFF
TRBV5-1	TRBJ1-4	18	CASSLTVSPRGINEKLFF
TRBV29-1	TRBJ2-7	16	CSVVCQGPRGSYEQYF
TRBV28	TRBJ1-4	14	CASSLGQGDEKLFF
TRBV5-4	TRBJ2-3	13	CASSPQRGLVGDF
TRBV4-1	TRBJ1-1	15	CASSQGGGSKTEAFF
TRBV9	TRBJ1-1	15	CASSVSGTGGTEAFF
TRBV4-2	TRBJ1-5	13	CASSQDSNQPQHF
TRBV19	TRBJ1-2	11	CARLSGCGYTF
TRBV19	TRBJ2-1	13	CASSVILHNEQFF
TRBV4-1	TRBJ1-1	14	CASSHIDRASEAFF
TRBV7-9	TRBJ2-3	12	CASSLRSSGGDF
TRBV27	TRBJ2-1	14	CASTPGLAINEQFF
TRBV13	TRBJ2-3	16	CASSQRARDHTDTQYF
TRBV9	TRBJ1-6	15	CASSVAGGGSSPLHF
TRBV6-5	TRBJ1-1	15	CASSYLQGTNTEAFF
TRBV7-9	TRBJ1-5	17	CASSHAEGNIGNQPQHF
TRBV27	TRBJ1-5	15	CASSLDRAGNQPQHF